The 22 T cell receptor beta chains below come from one sample, sequenced in a study of CD8 T cells in ankylosing spondylitis. General study points: Characteristic, it appeared, of ankylosing spondylitis blood was a TCR beta motif of eight highly homologous variants.

Which antigens these TCRs recognize remains unknown. TCRdb ran MiXCR on the 5' RACE reads and lists one entry per CDR3 protein. The sample has 700,000 or so distinct CDR3 sequences; under 20% are singletons. The sequenced sample consisted of blood, either unsorted or a sorted T cell fraction (not recorded which). The receptors here all came from a male donor with ankylosing spondylitis.

This clonotype occurred many times. V gene TRBV12-3 or TRBV12-4 combines with J gene TRBJ2-1; D not certain. Trimming stripped 5 bases from V and 1 base from J, with 12 bases between. The CDR3 spans 15 residues. CDR3 in DNA: TGTGCCAGCAGTCCCTCAAAAAATTCCTACAATGAGCAGTTCTTC. Translated: CASSPSKNSYNEQFF.

The chain combines TRBV14 with TRBJ2-1; no reliable D call. Trimming took off 4 bases at V and 4 bases at J, with 8 bases between the two ends. The germline gives CDR1 SGHDN, CDR2 FVKESK. The CDR3 contains 13 residues. CDR3 in amino acids: CASSLQWYNEQFF. DNA for the CDR3: TGTGCCAGCAGCCTCCAATGGTACAATGAGCAGTTCTTC.

This clonotype occurred a few times. The chain has TRBV7-8 and TRBJ1-6, with D perhaps matching TRBD1 (5 bases). The V gene's germline CDR1 is SGHVS and CDR2 FQNEAQ. The CDR3 loop spans 14 amino acids. Deletions cut 0 bases from V and 10 bases from J, with 10 bases between. CDR3 DNA sequence: TGTGCCAGCAGCTTAGCGGGGGTCGACTCACCCCTCCACTTT. Translated, it gives CASSLAGVDSPLHF.

The gene calls are TRBV20-1 and TRBJ1-1; TRBD1 is a possible D gene (5 bases). Germline V lookup: CDR1 DFQATT, CDR2 SNEGSKA (reference sequence). The CDR3 runs 13 residues. The V end was cut by 4 bases, the J end by 1 base, with 10 bases between. CDR3 sequence reads: CSAIAGSNTEAFF. The CDR3 DNA reads TGCAGTGCTATAGCAGGGTCGAACACTGAAGCTTTCTTT.

This chain connects TRBV6-5 to TRBJ2-5, with 10 nucleotides matching TRBD2. The length of the CDR3 is 17 residues. CDR1 is MNHEY, CDR2 SVGAGI, per germline. Trimming removed 4 bases from V and 0 bases from J; junction bases left unmatched: 8. In nucleotides, the CDR3 is TGTGCCAGCAGTTGGGAACTAGCGGGACAGTACCAAGAGACCCAGTACTTC. It yields the protein CASSWELAGQYQETQYF.

A few counts support this clonotype. The gene calls are TRBV11-2 and TRBJ2-1, with a possible D match to TRBD1 (5 bases). Germline V lookup: CDR1 SGHAT, CDR2 FQNNGV. This CDR3 contains 12 residues. Trimming cost V 4 bases and J 8 bases, with 9 bases left between them. The CDR3 region is CASSSKGYEQFF. DNA of the CDR3: TGTGCCAGCAGCTCTAAGGGGTATGAGCAGTTCTTC.

This chain links TRBV20-1 with TRBJ2-1; 9 bases agree with TRBD2. This CDR3 region has 16 residues. Germline V lookup: CDR1 DFQATT, CDR2 SNEGSKA (reference sequence). V lost 0 bases and J lost 0; bases outside the gene matches: 3. The CDR3 reads CSARDLAGSSYNEQFF. The CDR3 bases are TGCAGTGCTAGAGACCTAGCGGGAAGCTCCTACAATGAGCAGTTCTTC.

This clonotype was seen a few times. V usage is TRBV7-3 and J usage is TRBJ1-1; D is perhaps TRBD1 (5 bases). The length of the CDR3 is 15 residues. Trimming pared 0 bases from V and 4 bases from J, leaving 12 bases between. In germline, CDR1 is SGHTA, CDR2 FQGTGA. The CDR3 here is CASSLTNRTTTEAFF. DNA for the CDR3: TGTGCCAGCAGCTTAACTAACAGGACGACCACTGAAGCTTTCTTT.

This clonotype showed up just a few times. CDR3 in amino acids: CASSYGQLNSPLHF. The CDR3 DNA reads as TGTGCCAGCAGTTACGGGCAGCTTAATTCACCCCTCCACTTT. The chain joins TRBV6-5 to TRBJ1-6, with D hard to call. The CDR3 is made up of 14 amino acids. The germline CDR1 and CDR2 sequences are MNHEY and SVGAGI. Trimming shortened V by 2 bases and J by 6 bases, and 8 bases separated the two germline ends.

This clonotype was observed a handful of times. The chain combines TRBV6-1 with TRBJ1-1; 7 bases agree with TRBD1. The germline V gene encodes CDR1 MNHNS and CDR2 SASEGT. Trimming cost V 4 bases and J 7 bases; bases outside gene matches: 9. This CDR3 is built from 14 residues. CDR3 protein: CASSGWTGLIEAFF. The CDR3 bases are TGTGCCAGCAGTGGATGGACAGGACTAATTGAAGCTTTCTTT.

V usage is TRBV27 and J usage is TRBJ2-7, with TRBD2 matching 9 bases. Germline values: CDR1 MNHEY, CDR2 SMNVEV (reference sequence). J gave up 3 bases and V 3 bases, and 6 bases lay outside the gene matches. The CDR3 is 15 residues long. CDR3 DNA: TGTGCCAGCAGTTTTTCGGCTAGCGGGAACTACGAGCAGTACTTC. As protein: CASSFSASGNYEQYF.

This clonotype came up once. V is TRBV4-1 and J is TRBJ2-5, with 9 bases aligning to TRBD2. V gave up 0 bases and J gave up 5 bases; unmatched junction bases: 7. This CDR3 spans 16 amino acids. The germline CDR1 and CDR2 sequences are MGHRA and YSYEKL. CDR3 protein: CASSQEGLAKTETQYF. DNA for the CDR3: TGCGCCAGCAGCCAAGAAGGACTAGCGAAAACCGAGACCCAGTACTTC.

This clonotype has a handful of counts. The rearrangement joins TRBV11-2 to TRBJ2-1; perhaps TRBD1 as D (6 bases). The V gene lost 0 bases and the J gene lost 7 bases, with 10 bases spanning the gap. The CDR3 length is 14 residues. Germline CDR1 reads SGHAT; CDR2 reads FQNNGV. DNA for the CDR3: TGTGCCAGCAGCTTAGAACAGAGGGGGAATGAGCAGTTCTTC. Residues: CASSLEQRGNEQFF.

In DNA, the CDR3 is TGTGCCAGCAGCAACGGACTAGCGGGAGCTACGCAGTATTTT. Its protein product is CASSNGLAGATQYF. The gene calls are TRBV5-6 and TRBJ2-3; 13 nucleotides agree with TRBD2. This CDR3 has 14 residues. Trimming removed 4 bases from V and 8 bases from J; junction bases left unmatched: 4. Germline-derived CDR1 and CDR2 are SGHDT and YYEEEE.

V and J are TRBV12-3 or TRBV12-4 and TRBJ2-5; 7 bases are shared with TRBD1. Trimming at V came to 3 bases and at J to 1 base, leaving 5 bases not matched to a gene. The CDR3 loop spans 15 amino acids. The CDR3 nucleotides read TGTGCCAGCAGTTTTCTAGGGGACAGCCAAGAGACCCAGTACTTC. Encoded protein: CASSFLGDSQETQYF.

This clonotype was picked up a small number of times. V usage is TRBV4-3 and J usage is TRBJ1-1; the D gene is possibly TRBD1 (5 bases). There are 15 residues in the CDR3. V lost 4 bases, J lost 2 bases, and 14 bases lay in between. Germline-derived CDR1 and CDR2 are LGHNA and YSLEER. The CDR3 loop is CASSRLIDSNTEAFF. The CDR3 nucleotides read TGCGCCAGCAGCCGCCTGATTGACAGTAACACTGAAGCTTTCTTT.

The chain combines TRBV30 with TRBJ2-2; a possible D gene is TRBD2 (5 bases). V was clipped by 7 bases and J by 5 bases, with 11 bases between them. CDR3 size: 12 residues. The germline V gene encodes CDR1 GTSNPN and CDR2 SVGIG (reference sequence). The CDR3 DNA reads TGTGCCTACTCCCGGGGAACCGGGGAGCTGTTTTTT. Its protein product is CAYSRGTGELFF.

This clonotype was recorded a few times. This chain joins TRBV20-1 and TRBJ2-1; weak D call: TRBD2 (6 bases). Germline CDR1 and CDR2: DFQATT and SNEGSKA (reference sequence). Trimming took 2 bases from V and 8 from J, leaving 19 bases between them. The CDR3 totals 15 residues. The CDR3 sequence is CSARLIAEPLDEQFF. CDR3 DNA: TGCAGTGCTAGACTCATAGCGGAACCCCTAGATGAGCAGTTCTTC.

The J gene is TRBJ1-1, the V gene TRBV7-9; weak D call: TRBD1 (6 bases). Trimming took 4 bases from V and 3 from J, leaving 12 bases between them. This CDR3 is 14 amino acids long. Germline-derived CDR1 and CDR2 are SEHNR and FQNEAQ (reference sequence). DNA of the CDR3: TGTGCCAGCAGCTCACAGGGCTCCCACACTGAAGCTTTCTTT. Amino acids: CASSSQGSHTEAFF.

This clonotype turned up a few times. V gene TRBV7-9 combines with J gene TRBJ2-7, with TRBD1 matching 10 bases. Trimming at V came to 5 bases and at J to 5 bases, leaving 9 bases not matched to a gene. Germline V CDR1 and CDR2: SEHNR, FQNEAQ (reference sequence). The length of the CDR3 is 15 residues. CDR3 protein: CASSLWGQGYHEQYF. The CDR3 DNA sequence: TGTGCCAGCAGCCTTTGGGGACAGGGGTACCACGAGCAGTACTTC.

This clonotype was seen only a few times. The rearrangement uses TRBV27 and TRBJ2-4; D perhaps matches TRBD1 (6 bases). The CDR3 sequence is 18 residues long. Germline-derived CDR1 and CDR2 are MNHEY and SMNVEV (reference sequence). Trimming cost V 3 bases and J 1 base, with 19 bases left between them. The CDR3 nucleotides are TGTGCCAGCAGTTTCCAGGCAGGGGAACCGGGTGCCAAAAACATTCAGTACTTC. Translating it yields CASSFQAGEPGAKNIQYF.

The V gene is TRBV5-1, the J gene TRBJ1-2; 8 bases are a match to TRBD1. Per the germline V gene, CDR1 is SGHRS and CDR2 is YFSETQ. The CDR3 consists of 14 residues. With V trimmed by 4 bases and J by 8 bases, 10 bases remained unmatched. The CDR3 DNA reads as TGCGCCAGCAGCGTCTCCGGGACAGGAGGGGGCTACACCTTC. Encoded protein: CASSVSGTGGGYTF.